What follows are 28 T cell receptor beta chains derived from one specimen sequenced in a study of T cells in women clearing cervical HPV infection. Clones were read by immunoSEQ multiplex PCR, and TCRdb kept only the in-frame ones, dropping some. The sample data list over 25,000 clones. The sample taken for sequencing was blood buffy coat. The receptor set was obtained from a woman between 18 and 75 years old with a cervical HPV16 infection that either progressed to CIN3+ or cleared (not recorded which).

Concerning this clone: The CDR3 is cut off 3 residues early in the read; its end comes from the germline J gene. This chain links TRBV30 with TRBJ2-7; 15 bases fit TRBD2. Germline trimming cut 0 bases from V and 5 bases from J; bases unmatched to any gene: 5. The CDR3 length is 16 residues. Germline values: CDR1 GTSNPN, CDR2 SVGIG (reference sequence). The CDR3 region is CAWSVGLAGGPDEQYF. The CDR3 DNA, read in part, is TGTGCCTGGAGTGTAGGACTAGCGGGAGGGCCGGACGAG.

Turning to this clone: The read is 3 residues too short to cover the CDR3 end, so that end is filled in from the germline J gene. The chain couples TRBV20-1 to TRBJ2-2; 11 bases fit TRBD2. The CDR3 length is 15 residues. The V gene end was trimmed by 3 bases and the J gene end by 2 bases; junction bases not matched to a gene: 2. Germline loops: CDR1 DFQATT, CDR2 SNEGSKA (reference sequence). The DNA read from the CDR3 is TGCAGTGCTAGCAGACTAGCGGGAAACACCGGGGAG. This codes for CSASRLAGNTGE. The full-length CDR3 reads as CSASRLAGNTGELFF.

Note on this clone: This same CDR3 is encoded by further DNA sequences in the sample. The part of the CDR3 DNA that was read is TGTGCCAGCAGCTTAGCAGGGGGCCCCTTT. It yields the protein CASSLAGGPF. The CDR3, in full, reads CASSLAGGPFIYF. This chain uses TRBV7-9 with TRBJ1-3; 7 bases are shared with TRBD1. The read ends 3 residues early relative to the CDR3; the germline J gene fills the gap. Germline CDR1 reads SEHNR; CDR2 reads FQNEAQ (reference sequence). The CDR3 is 13 amino acids.

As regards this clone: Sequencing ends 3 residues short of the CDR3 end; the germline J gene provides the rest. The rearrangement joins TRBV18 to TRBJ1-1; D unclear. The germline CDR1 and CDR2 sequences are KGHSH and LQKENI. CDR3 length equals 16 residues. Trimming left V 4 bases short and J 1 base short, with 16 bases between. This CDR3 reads CASSHYSLPENTEAFF. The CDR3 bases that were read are TGTGCCAGCTCACATTACAGTCTGCCGGAGAACACTGAA.

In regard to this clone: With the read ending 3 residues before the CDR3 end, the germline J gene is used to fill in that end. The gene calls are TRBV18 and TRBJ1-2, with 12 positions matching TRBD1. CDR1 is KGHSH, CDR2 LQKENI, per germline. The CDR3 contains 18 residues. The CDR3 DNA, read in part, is TGTGCCAGCTCTCGAGAGATTTCCGGGACAGGGGGCCAGGGTGAC. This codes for CASSREISGTGGQGD. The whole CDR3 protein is CASSREISGTGGQGDYTF.

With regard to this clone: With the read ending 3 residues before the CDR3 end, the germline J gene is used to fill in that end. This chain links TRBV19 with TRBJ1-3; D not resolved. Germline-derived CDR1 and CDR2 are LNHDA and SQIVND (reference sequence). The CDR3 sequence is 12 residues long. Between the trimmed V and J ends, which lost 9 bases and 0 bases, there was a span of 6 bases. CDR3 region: CASRSSGNTIYF. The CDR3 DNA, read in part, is TGTGCCAGCCGTAGCTCTGGAAACACC.

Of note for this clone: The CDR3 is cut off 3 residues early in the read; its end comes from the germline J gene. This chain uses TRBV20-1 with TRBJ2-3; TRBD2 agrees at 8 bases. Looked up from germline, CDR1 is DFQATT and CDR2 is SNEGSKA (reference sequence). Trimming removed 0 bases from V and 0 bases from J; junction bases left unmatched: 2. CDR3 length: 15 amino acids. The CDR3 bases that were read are TGCAGTGCTAGAGATAGCGGGATCAGCACAGATACG. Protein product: CSARDSGISTDT. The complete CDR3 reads CSARDSGISTDTQYF.

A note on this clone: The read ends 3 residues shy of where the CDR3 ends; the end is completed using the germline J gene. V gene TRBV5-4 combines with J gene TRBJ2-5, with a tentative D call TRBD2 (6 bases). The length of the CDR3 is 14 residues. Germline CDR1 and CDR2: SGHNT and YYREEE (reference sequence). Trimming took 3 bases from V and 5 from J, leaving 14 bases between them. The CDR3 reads CASSSQGAGETQYF. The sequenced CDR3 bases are TGTGCCAGCAGCTCCCAGGGCGCGGGGGAGACC.

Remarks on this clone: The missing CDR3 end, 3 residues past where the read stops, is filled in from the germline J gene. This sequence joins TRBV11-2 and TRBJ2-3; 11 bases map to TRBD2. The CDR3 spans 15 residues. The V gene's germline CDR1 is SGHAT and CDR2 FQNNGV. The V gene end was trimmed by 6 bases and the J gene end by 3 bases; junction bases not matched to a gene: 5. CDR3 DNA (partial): TGTGCCAGCAGTACCGGGACTAGCGGTACAGATACG. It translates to CASSTGTSGTDT. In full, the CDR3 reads CASSTGTSGTDTQYF.

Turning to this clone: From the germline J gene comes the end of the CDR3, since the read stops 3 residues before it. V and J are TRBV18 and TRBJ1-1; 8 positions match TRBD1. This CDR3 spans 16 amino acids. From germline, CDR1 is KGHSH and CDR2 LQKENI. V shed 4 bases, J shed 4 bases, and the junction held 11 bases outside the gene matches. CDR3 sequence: CASSHGQGEMVTEAFF. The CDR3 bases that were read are TGTGCCAGCTCACATGGACAGGGAGAGATGGTCACTGAA.

CDR3 sequence reads: CAWNRENTGELFF. CDR3 DNA (partial): TGTGCCTGGAACAGGGAGAACACCGGGGAG. V gene TRBV30 combines with J gene TRBJ2-2, with D possibly TRBD1 on 6 matching bases. The CDR3 end lies 3 residues beyond the end of the read and is filled in from the germline J gene. The ends were cut back, 4 bases at V and 1 base at J, with 7 bases in the middle. CDR3 size: 13 residues. Germline V lookup: CDR1 GTSNPN, CDR2 SVGIG (reference sequence).

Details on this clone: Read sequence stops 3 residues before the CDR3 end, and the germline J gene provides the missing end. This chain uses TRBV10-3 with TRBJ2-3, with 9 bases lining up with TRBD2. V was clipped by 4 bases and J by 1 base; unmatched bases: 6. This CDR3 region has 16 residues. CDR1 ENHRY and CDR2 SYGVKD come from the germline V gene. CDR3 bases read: TGTGCCATCAGTGCGCGTAGCGGGGGCCGCACAGATACG. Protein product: CAISARSGGRTDT. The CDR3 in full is CAISARSGGRTDTQYF.

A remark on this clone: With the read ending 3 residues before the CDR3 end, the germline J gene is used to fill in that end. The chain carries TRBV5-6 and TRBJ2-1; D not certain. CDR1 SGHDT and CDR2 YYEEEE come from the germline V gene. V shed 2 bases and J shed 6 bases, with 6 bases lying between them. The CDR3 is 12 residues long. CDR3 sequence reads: CASSFLINEQFF. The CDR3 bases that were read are TGTGCCAGCAGCTTCTTAATCAATGAG.

This chain's CDR3 is CASSLGTLPTYEQYF. The part of the CDR3 DNA that was read is TGTGCCAGCAGCCTCGGGACTCTCCCAACCTACGAG. The rearrangement joins TRBV11-3 to TRBJ2-7; D perhaps matches TRBD2 (6 bases). The CDR3 end lies 3 residues beyond the end of the read and is filled in from the germline J gene. V lost 5 bases, J lost 2 bases, and 16 bases lay in between. CDR1 SGHNT and CDR2 YENEEA come from the germline V gene. The CDR3 covers 15 residues.

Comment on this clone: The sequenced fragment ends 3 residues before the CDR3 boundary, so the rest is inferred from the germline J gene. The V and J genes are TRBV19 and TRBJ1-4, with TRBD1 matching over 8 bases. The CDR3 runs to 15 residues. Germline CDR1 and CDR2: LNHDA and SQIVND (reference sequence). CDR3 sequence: CASRTPDRAHSPLFF. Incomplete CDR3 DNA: TGTGCCAGTAGGACCCCGGACAGGGCGCATTCACCA.

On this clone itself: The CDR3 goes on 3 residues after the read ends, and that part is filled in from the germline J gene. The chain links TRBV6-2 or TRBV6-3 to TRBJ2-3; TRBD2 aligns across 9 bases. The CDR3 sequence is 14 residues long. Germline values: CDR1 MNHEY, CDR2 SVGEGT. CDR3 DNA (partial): TGTGCCAGCAGTAAGCGGGGGGACAATCAGCCG. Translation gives CASSKRGDNQP. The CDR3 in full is CASSKRGDNQPQYF.

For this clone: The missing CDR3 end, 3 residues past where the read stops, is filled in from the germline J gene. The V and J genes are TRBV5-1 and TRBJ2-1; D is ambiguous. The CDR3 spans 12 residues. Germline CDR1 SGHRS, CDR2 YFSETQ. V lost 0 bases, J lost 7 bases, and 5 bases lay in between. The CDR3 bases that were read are TGCGCCAGCAGCTTGGTTAGTAATGAG. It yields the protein CASSLVSNE. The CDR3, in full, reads CASSLVSNEQFF.

The CDR3 reads CASPGTGDTGELFF. Partial CDR3 DNA: TGCGCCAGCCCTGGGACAGGGGACACCGGGGAG. The chain combines TRBV23-1 with TRBJ2-2; TRBD1 matches 10 bases. Coverage ceases 3 residues before the CDR3 finishes, and the germline J gene fills in the end. TRBV23-1 is an ORF, with its function uncertain. Losses at the gene ends were 8 bases for V and 3 bases for J; bases not matched to a gene: 3. The CDR3 covers 14 residues.

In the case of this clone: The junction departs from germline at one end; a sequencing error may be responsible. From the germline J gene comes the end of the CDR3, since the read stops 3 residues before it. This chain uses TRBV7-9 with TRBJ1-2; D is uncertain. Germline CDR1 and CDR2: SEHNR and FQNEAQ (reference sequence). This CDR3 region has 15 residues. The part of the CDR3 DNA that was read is TGTGCCAGCAGCTTAGGTAGCGGGAGTCCATATGAC. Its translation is CASSLGSGSPYD. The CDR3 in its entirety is CASSLGSGSPYDYTF.

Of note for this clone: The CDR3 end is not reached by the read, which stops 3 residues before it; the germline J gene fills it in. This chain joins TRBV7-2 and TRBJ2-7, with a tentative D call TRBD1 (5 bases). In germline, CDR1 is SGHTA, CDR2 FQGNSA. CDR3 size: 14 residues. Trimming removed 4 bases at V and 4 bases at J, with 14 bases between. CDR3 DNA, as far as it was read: TGTGCCAGCAGCTGGGGCAGGGTGGCGTACGAG. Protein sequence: CASSWGRVAYE. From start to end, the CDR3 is CASSWGRVAYEQYF.

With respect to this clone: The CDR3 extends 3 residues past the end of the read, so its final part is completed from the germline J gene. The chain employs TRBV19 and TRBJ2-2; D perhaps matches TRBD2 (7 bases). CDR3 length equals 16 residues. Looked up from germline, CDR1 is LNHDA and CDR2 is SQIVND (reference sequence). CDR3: CASRATYSAGANVLFF. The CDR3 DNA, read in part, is TGTGCCAGTCGAGCCACCTATTCCGCGGGGGCCAACGTG.

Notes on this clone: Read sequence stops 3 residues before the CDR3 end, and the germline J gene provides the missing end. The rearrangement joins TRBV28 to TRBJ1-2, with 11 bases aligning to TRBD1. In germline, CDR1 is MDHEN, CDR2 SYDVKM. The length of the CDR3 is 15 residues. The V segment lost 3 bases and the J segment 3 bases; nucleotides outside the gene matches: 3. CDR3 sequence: CASSFWTGGDYGYTF. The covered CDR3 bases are TGTGCCAGCAGTTTCTGGACAGGGGGCGACTATGGC.

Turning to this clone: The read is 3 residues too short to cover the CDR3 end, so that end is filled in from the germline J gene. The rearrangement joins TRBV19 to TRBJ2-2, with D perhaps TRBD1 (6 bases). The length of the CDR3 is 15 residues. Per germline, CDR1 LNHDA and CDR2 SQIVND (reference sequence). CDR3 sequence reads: CASSDWTATNEKLFF. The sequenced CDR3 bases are TGTGCCAGTAGTGATTGGACAGCAACTAATGAAAAG.

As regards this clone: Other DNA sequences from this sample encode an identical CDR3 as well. The CDR3 sequence: CASSVTGGYTF. Incomplete CDR3 DNA: TGTGCCAGTAGTGTCACAGGGGGA. The rearrangement joins TRBV19 to TRBJ1-2; TRBD1 matches 8 bases. The read ends 3 residues before the CDR3 terminus; that terminus is restored from the germline J gene. CDR1 LNHDA and CDR2 SQIVND come from the germline V gene (reference sequence). The CDR3 contains 11 residues.

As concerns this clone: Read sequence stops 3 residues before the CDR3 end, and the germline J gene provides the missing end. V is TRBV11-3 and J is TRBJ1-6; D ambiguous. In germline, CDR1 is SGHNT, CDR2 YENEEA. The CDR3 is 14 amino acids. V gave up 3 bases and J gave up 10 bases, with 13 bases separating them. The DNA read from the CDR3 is TGTGCCAGCAGCTTGTTGAAAATAGGGTCACCC. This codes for CASSLLKIGSP. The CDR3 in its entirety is CASSLLKIGSPLHF. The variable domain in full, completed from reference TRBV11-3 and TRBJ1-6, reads EAGVVQSPRYKIIEKKQPVAFWCNPISGHNTLYWYLQNLGQGPELLIRYENEEAVDDSQLPKDRFSAERLKGVDSTLKIQPAELGDSAVYLCASSLLKIGSPLHFGNGTRLTVT.

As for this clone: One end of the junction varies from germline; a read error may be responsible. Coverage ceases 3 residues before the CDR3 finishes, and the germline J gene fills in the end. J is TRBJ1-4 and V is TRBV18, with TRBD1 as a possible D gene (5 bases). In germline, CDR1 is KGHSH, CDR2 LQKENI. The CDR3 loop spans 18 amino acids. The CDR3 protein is CASSPISARVPGANVLFF. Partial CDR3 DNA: TGTGCTAGCTCACCAATATCGGCCAGGGTTCCTGGGGCCAACGTA.

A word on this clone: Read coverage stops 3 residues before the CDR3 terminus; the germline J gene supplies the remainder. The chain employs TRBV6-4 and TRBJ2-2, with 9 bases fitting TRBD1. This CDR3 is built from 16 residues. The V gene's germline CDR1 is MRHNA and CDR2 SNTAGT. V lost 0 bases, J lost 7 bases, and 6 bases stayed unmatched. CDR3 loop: CASSDSGQGDYGELFF. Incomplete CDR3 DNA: TGTGCCAGCAGTGACTCGGGACAGGGTGACTACGGGGAG.

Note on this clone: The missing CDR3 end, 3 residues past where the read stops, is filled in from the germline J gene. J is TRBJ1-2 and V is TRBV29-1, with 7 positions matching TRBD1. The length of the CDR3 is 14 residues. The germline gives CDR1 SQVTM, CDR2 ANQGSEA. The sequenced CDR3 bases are TGCAGCGTCGACCCGGTGACAGGGTTATTGCGC. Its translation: CSVDPVTGLLR. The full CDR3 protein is CSVDPVTGLLRYTF. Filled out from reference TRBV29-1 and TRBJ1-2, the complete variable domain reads SAVISQKPSRDICQRGTSLTIQCQVDSQVTMMFWYRQQPGQSLTLIATANQGSEATYESGFVIDKFPISRPNLTFSTLTVSNMSPEDSSIYLCSVDPVTGLLRYTFGSGTRLTVV.